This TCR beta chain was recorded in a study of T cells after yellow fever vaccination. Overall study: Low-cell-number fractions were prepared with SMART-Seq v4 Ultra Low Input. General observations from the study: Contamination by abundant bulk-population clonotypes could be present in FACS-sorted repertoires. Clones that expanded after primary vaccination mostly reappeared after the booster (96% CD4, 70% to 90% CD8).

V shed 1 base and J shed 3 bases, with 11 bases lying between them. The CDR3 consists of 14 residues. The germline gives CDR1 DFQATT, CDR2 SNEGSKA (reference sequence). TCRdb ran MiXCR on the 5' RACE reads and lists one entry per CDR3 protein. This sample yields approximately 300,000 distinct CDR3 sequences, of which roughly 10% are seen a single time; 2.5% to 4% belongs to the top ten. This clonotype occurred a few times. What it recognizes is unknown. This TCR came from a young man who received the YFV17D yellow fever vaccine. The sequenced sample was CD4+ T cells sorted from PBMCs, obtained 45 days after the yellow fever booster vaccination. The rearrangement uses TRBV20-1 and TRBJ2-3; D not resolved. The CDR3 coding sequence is TGCAGTGCTAGAGTGACGGCCCGGACAGATACGCAGTATTTT. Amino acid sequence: CSARVTARTDTQYF.